Sequencing of this T cell receptor beta chain was carried out in a study of blood T cell repertoires in COVID-19. Across the whole study: From the United States, Italy and Spain came samples of acute and convalescent COVID-19.

Per the original methods: Amplification from reference gene primers served as the basis for estimated nucleated cell counts. This table comes from immunoSEQ multiplex PCR, and its TCRdb copy is limited to in-frame clones, with some not included. V, J and clone size are those of that table, while D and trimming were read from the DNA. In the table there are about 180,000 clones, around 88% of which are singletons. Clinical history reported by participants formed the basis on which cohorts were assigned. The sequenced material came from PBMCs or T cells enriched from blood (not recorded which). This clonotype was obtained from a woman in her twenties or thirties who had recovered from COVID-19.

The CDR3 DNA is TGTGCCAGCAGTGTCGAATTCGGCGGGAGTTTGTACGAGCAGTACTTC. It yields the protein CASSVEFGGSLYEQYF. The genes are TRBV6-1 and TRBJ2-7, with 7 bases that match TRBD2. V was clipped by 4 bases and J by 4 bases; unmatched bases: 13. The CDR3 has 16 residues. CDR1 is MNHNS, CDR2 SASEGT, per germline.